This TCR delta chain derives from a study of Vδ1+ human thymocytes. This clone was detected a few times. Its antigen is not identified. Sequences come from RNA converted to cDNA by reverse transcription. The CDR3 regions were amplified by multiplex PCR from V-gene primers to a constant-region primer. TCRdb redid the clone calls on the multiplex PCR reads with CATT. Of approximately 25,000 delta-chain clones detected, about 29% appear once; the ten largest clones hold about 1.6%. Study-level results: Thymic TRG and TRD repertoires appeared highly polyclonal.

Germline V gives CDR1 TSWWSYY, CDR2 QGS. The CDR3 loop spans 24 amino acids. After removal of 2 bases from V and 0 bases from J, the junction contained 29 bases not matched to a gene. This chain uses TRDV1 with TRDJ1; 8 bases fit TRDD2. This TCR was sampled from a boy under two years old who had congenital heart surgery. Sequenced material: Vdelta1+ gamma-delta thymocytes from the thymus. Described subset: FACS-sorted CD3+ TCRalphabeta- TCRVdelta1+ TCRVdelta2- thymocytes. The CDR3 nucleotides read TGTGCTCTTGGGGAATACCTCCAGCTTCCTACAATTGGGGACACAACCGGGTACACCGATAAACTCATCTTT. This gives the protein CALGEYLQLPTIGDTTGYTDKLIF.